This T cell receptor beta chain was documented in a study of regulatory T cells in long-lasting Graves disease. Study as a whole: Recently diagnosed Graves' patients had received antithyroid drugs for under 3 months. Study-wide findings and caveats: It was in persistent disease that TRBV28, TRBJ1-2 and TRBJ2-5 were favored. More public clonotypes were shared by persistent patients (fewer than 3,000) than by new patients (roughly 970). Graves' patients with persistent disease showed TCR diversity lower than patients newly diagnosed.

The CDR3 has 15 residues. The ends lost 3 bases at V and 1 base at J; junction bases unmatched: 4. This clonotype has ten or more counts. Its antigen is undetermined. Stated time point: newly diagnosed GD, antithyroid drugs for less than 3 months. PBMC RNA was the source of the TCR library. Arm-PCR of CDR3 regions and iRepertoire HTBI primers were used to build TCR beta libraries. TCRdb passed the multiplex PCR reads through MiXCR, listing each CDR3 protein once. The table lists around 330,000 distinct CDR3 sequences, 18% of them singletons. V and J are TRBV12-3 or TRBV12-4 and TRBJ2-3, with TRBD1 identical over 7 bases. The clonotype comes from a female donor with Graves disease. The sequencing used peripheral blood mononuclear cells (PBMCs), collected at new diagnosis, from a patient treated with antithyroid drugs. CDR3 region: CASSFLQGGTDTQYF. The DNA for the CDR3 is TGTGCCAGCAGTTTTCTCCAGGGGGGCACAGATACGCAGTATTTT.